This T cell receptor (beta chain) was captured by sequencing in a study of blood T cell repertoires in COVID-19 (dated by TCRdb to the early 2020s). Regarding the study in general: Samples from collaborators originated in the United States, Italy and Spain and spanned both the acute and convalescent phases of COVID-19. The material from the prospective study consisted of cDNA or gDNA derived from T cells, B-cell-depleted T cells, or PBMCs. The dataset comprised deeply sampled blood TCRbeta repertoires from subjects exposed to, actively infected with, or recovered from COVID-19. The repertoires were made available in a free public database intended to serve as a resource for research on the immune response to SARS-CoV-2. Samples were obtained from the ongoing ImmuneRACE study (first 160 participants) and from 1,200 or so subjects provided by 6 global collaborators. Nearly every sample came with metadata listing a de-identified subject ID, COVID-19 status, age in years and sex. Where available, HLA class I and class II types were obtained from metadata supplied by the sample provider rather than from assay-based typing. Results the study describes overall, beyond this receptor: Clinical and demographic metadata were provided uncurated, with the amount varying by source and participant.

TCRbeta CDR3 regions were amplified from genomic DNA using the immunoSEQ Assay, a bias-controlled multiplex PCR. Regarding the original processing steps: The number of nucleated cells in each sample was estimated by amplification of reference gene primers within the assay. To quantify the absolute abundance of each unique TCRbeta CDR3 rearrangement, sequence reads were collapsed and filtered. For each sample, productive Simpson clonality was calculated by taking the square root of Simpson's diversity index across productive rearrangements. What TCRdb holds here is the immuneACCESS table cut down to in-frame rearrangements. Part of the clones is not present; checked against another copy, under half of the missing clones reflect an unresolved V gene, and the others are unexplained. V and J calls and clone size are given by that table; D and trimming were obtained from the DNA. The sample profile shows about 170,000 clones; about nine tenths of them were found once. Jointly, the top ten make up roughly 9.7% of the sample.

One collaborating source in Seattle enrolled patients while the patients were actively infected and followed the patients over time throughout the course of disease. The collaborating institutions used their own protocols to collect whole blood in K2EDTA tubes. For TCRbeta analysis, collaborator samples were shipped as frozen whole blood, as isolated PBMCs, or as DNA extracted from either sample type. The CDR3 sequence holds 15 residues, the cysteine and phenylalanine included. Only the CDR3 portion is preserved as DNA: 45 bases, with reading frame beginning at the first base. CDR1 SEHNR and CDR2 FQNEAQ are derived from the germline V gene (reference sequence). Ends trimmed: V by 0 bases, J by 8 bases; bases unmatched to a gene: 8. Remarks on this clone: Its antigen remains unidentified. No base quality information exists; no much larger clone differs at one position.

Sequenced input: peripheral blood. The chain couples TRBV7-9 to TRBJ1-2; 8 bases in between match TRBD1. The clonotype originates from a woman aged 55-70 years with COVID-19, enrolled during active disease. The DNA sequence is TGTGCCAGCAGCTTAGCTAACTACAGGGGGGGCGGCTACACCTTC. Its coded protein is CASSLANYRGGGYTF.